This TCR beta chain was identified during a study of CD4+ T cells in melanoma. Study-level results: CD8+ T cell, macrophage and B cell function reportedly correlated with neoantigen-specific CD4+ T cells. Neoantigen-specific CD4+ T cells in melanoma reportedly had diverse differentiation states.

The table came from immunoSEQ multiplex PCR; TCRdb's copy has only in-frame clones and leaves some out. The sample records about 140,000 clones, nearly 95% being singletons. The trim removed 4 bases at V and 11 bases at J, leaving 16 bases unmatched. The CDR3 covers 15 residues. Per germline, CDR1 SGHNT and CDR2 YYREEE (reference sequence). A word on this clone: What it binds is unknown.

The gene calls are TRBV5-4 and TRBJ2-7; 9 bases agree with TRBD2. This sequence originates from a human donor with melanoma. Here the CDR3 DNA reads TGTGCCAGCAGCCCCGGGGGGGTAGCGGGGGTACCGGAGTACTTC. It translates to CASSPGGVAGVPEYF.